The source of this T cell receptor (beta chain) is a study of T cell responses to AZD1222 COVID-19 vaccine. Study details: Pooled together were second doses at about 4 or about 12 weeks. Findings of the study overall: Donors in the cohort were predominantly white British and more often female, and clonal diversity was possibly underestimated. Nearly half of the spike-specific TCRs reportedly recognize variant regions that carry no mutations. Only a handful of AZD1222 recipients tested seropositive at baseline.

The germline V and J ends were trimmed by 6 bases and 0 bases, with 17 bases remaining between them. The germline V gene has CDR1 SQVTM and CDR2 ANQGSEA. The CDR3 loop spans 15 amino acids. Data came from immunoSEQ multiplex PCR; TCRdb stores just in-frame clones and leaves some out. The sample records roughly 140,000 clones, about 91% being singletons. This clone was seen only once. Antigen: not known. This TCR came from an adult in good health. The sample in question was peripheral blood, obtained on day 0 of AZD1222 vaccination. This chain uses TRBV29-1 with TRBJ1-2; D call uncertain. This chain's CDR3 is CSVEIPWHSNYGYTF. For the CDR3, the DNA is TGCAGCGTCGAAATTCCGTGGCACTCTAACTATGGCTACACCTTC.